This passage covers 17 T cell receptor beta chains from one sample sequenced in a study of spatial heterogeneity in lung cancer. TCRdb processed the 5' RACE reads anew with MiXCR; each CDR3 protein has one entry. The repertoire has approximately 9,400 distinct CDR3 sequences, around 4.5% of them found once; the top ten carry roughly 30%. Described time point: sample taken at primary tumor resection. The specimen comprised PBMCs, sampled at surgery. Receptors were obtained from a male donor with early-stage non-small cell lung cancer.

This clonotype was detected many times. This chain joins TRBV7-8 and TRBJ1-1; no definite D call. CDR1 and CDR2 from the germline V gene are SGHVS and FQNEAQ. The CDR3 spans 14 residues. Trimming pared 1 base from V and 3 bases from J, leaving 9 bases between. In DNA, the CDR3 is TGTGCCAGCAGCTTAGACGTTTCATACACTGAAGCTTTCTTT. Residues: CASSLDVSYTEAFF.

This clonotype was detected many times. This chain uses TRBV10-3 with TRBJ1-3; TRBD1 agrees at 7 bases. The germline gives CDR1 ENHRY, CDR2 SYGVKD. The length of the CDR3 is 16 residues. With V trimmed by 6 bases and J by 2 bases, 10 bases remained unmatched. The CDR3 DNA is TGTGCCATCAGGCAGGGGGAGGATTTCGCTGGAAACACCATATATTTT. Its protein product is CAIRQGEDFAGNTIYF.

This clonotype was found many times. This sequence joins TRBV7-9 and TRBJ2-5; D is undetermined. CDR1 and CDR2 from the germline V gene are SEHNR and FQNEAQ (reference sequence). V dropped 5 bases and J dropped 5 bases, with 12 bases sitting between them. The CDR3 loop spans 13 amino acids. The CDR3 is CASSDRPRETQYF. CDR3 in DNA: TGTGCCAGCAGCGACCGGCCCCGGGAGACCCAGTACTTC.

This clonotype was counted ten times or more. This chain uses TRBV12-3 or TRBV12-4 with TRBJ1-1, with D tentatively TRBD1 (5 bases). The CDR3 length is 11 residues. The V end lost 6 bases, the J end lost 11 bases, and 13 bases lay between the germline ends. For the CDR3, the DNA is TGTGCCAGCAGCACCGGGACGGGTGCTTTCTTT. Its protein product is CASSTGTGAFF.

This clonotype showed up just a few times. V gene TRBV20-1 combines with J gene TRBJ1-3; D might be TRBD1 (5 bases). V was shortened by 3 bases and J by 1 base, with 10 bases between the two germline ends. The V gene's germline CDR1 is DFQATT and CDR2 SNEGSKA (reference sequence). The CDR3 sequence is 14 residues long. CDR3 DNA: TGCAGTGCTAGTGGGACTGTTTCTGGAAACACCATATATTTT. Translation gives CSASGTVSGNTIYF.

Within the sample, this clonotype is medium-sized. The chain uses TRBV20-1 and TRBJ1-3, with TRBD1 identical over 7 bases. This CDR3 has 16 amino acids. The germline V gene encodes CDR1 DFQATT and CDR2 SNEGSKA (reference sequence). The V gene end was trimmed by 0 bases and the J gene end by 0 bases; junction bases not matched to a gene: 5. The CDR3 region has the DNA TGCAGTGCTAGAGATTTCCGGACAGGCTCTGGAAACACCATATATTTT. It specifies CSARDFRTGSGNTIYF.

By share, this clonotype ranks as medium-sized (0.01 to 0.1%). This chain joins TRBV6-4 and TRBJ2-3, with 8 nucleotides matching TRBD2. The CDR3 consists of 17 residues. V lost 0 bases and J lost 2; bases outside the gene matches: 7. CDR1 is MRHNA, CDR2 SNTAGT, per germline. The CDR3 DNA reads TGTGCCAGCAGTGACTCCTTAGCGGGGAGTTCCACAGATACGCAGTATTTT. It specifies CASSDSLAGSSTDTQYF.

By sample fraction, this clonotype is medium-sized (0.01 to 0.1%). This chain uses TRBV11-2 with TRBJ2-2; unclear D gene. Trimming pared 4 bases from V and 0 bases from J, leaving 9 bases between. Germline V gene data show CDR1 as SGHAT and CDR2 as FQNNGV. The CDR3 is 15 amino acids. In DNA, the CDR3 is TGTGCCAGCAGCTGGGTCGCATCGAACACCGGGGAGCTGTTTTTT. Translating it yields CASSWVASNTGELFF. Drawing the rest from reference TRBV11-2 and TRBJ2-2, the complete variable domain is EAGVAQSPRYKIIEKRQSVAFWCNPISGHATLYWYQQILGQGPKLLIQFQNNGVVDDSQLPKDRFSAERLKGVDSTLKIQPAKLEDSAVYLCASSWVASNTGELFFGEGSRLTVL.

V and J are TRBV12-5 and TRBJ1-2, with a tentative D call TRBD1 (5 bases). CDR3 length: 15 amino acids. Germline loops: CDR1 LGHNT, CDR2 FRNRAP. The V and J ends lost 1 base and 5 bases respectively, with 14 bases between them. The CDR3 sequence is CASGLEAGNLYGYTF. The CDR3 coding sequence is TGTGCTAGTGGTTTGGAAGCAGGGAACTTATATGGCTACACCTTC.

The gene calls are TRBV14 and TRBJ2-5; D is perhaps TRBD1 (6 bases). The germline V gene encodes CDR1 SGHDN and CDR2 FVKESK. The CDR3 has 15 amino acids. Trimming removed 3 bases at V and 2 bases at J, with 13 bases between. The CDR3 sequence is CASSHRDKAQETQYF. CDR3 bases: TGTGCCAGCAGCCACCGGGACAAAGCGCAAGAGACCCAGTACTTC.

This clonotype has at least ten counts. This sequence joins TRBV5-1 and TRBJ1-6; possible D gene TRBD1, 5 bases. Trimming cost V 0 bases and J 10 bases, with 14 bases left between them. Per germline, CDR1 SGHRS and CDR2 YFSETQ. The CDR3 has 15 amino acids. In DNA form, the CDR3 reads TGCGCCAGCAGCTTGGAGGGGTACGGAGAATCACCCCTCCACTTT. It specifies CASSLEGYGESPLHF.

By share, this clonotype ranks as medium-sized. V is TRBV29-1 and J is TRBJ2-3, with a possible D match to TRBD2 (5 bases). V was clipped by 3 bases and J by 4 bases, with 14 bases between them. Germline V gives CDR1 SQVTM, CDR2 ANQGSEA. This CDR3 contains 14 residues. CDR3 loop: CSVETTLGADTQYF. CDR3 DNA sequence: TGCAGCGTTGAGACTACTCTAGGCGCAGATACGCAGTATTTT.

At least ten counts were recorded for this clonotype. This chain uses TRBV4-2 with TRBJ2-7, with D unclear. V was cut by 6 bases and J by 1 base, with 13 bases left in between. The germline CDR1 and CDR2 sequences are LGHNA and YNFKEQ. CDR3 length equals 14 residues. CDR3 coding DNA: TGTGCCAGCAGTTCCGATCTTCGTTCCTACGAGCAGTACTTC. Translating gives CASSSDLRSYEQYF.

This clonotype has only a few counts. A read error may explain this, as a much larger clone is one base away. J is TRBJ1-2 and V is TRBV28; the D is unclear. Germline-derived CDR1 and CDR2 are MDHEN and SYDVKM. V was clipped by 5 bases and J by 3 bases, with 10 bases between them. The CDR3 has 13 residues. The CDR3 sequence is CASSDGWYYGYTF. CDR3 bases: TGTGCCAGCAGTGATGGATGGTACTATGGCTACACCTTC.

This clonotype was seen ten or more times. The CDR3 DNA sequence: TGTGCCAGCAGTTTATCCTGGGGAGATACGCAGTATTTT. It is translated as CASSLSWGDTQYF. The J gene is TRBJ2-3, the V gene TRBV12-3 or TRBV12-4; D is uncertain. CDR3 length equals 13 residues. V was clipped by 2 bases and J by 5 bases, with 8 bases between them.

This clonotype was seen ten or more times. V usage is TRBV11-3 and J usage is TRBJ1-5; 12 nucleotides match TRBD1. The CDR3 is 17 amino acids. V lost 6 bases to trimming and J lost 4 bases; unmatched junction nucleotides: 10. CDR1 is SGHNT and CDR2 is YENEEA in the germline V gene. CDR3 in DNA: TGTGCCAGCAGTCGCCGGGACAGGGGGCCGAGTAATCAGCCCCAGCATTTT. The encoded protein is CASSRRDRGPSNQPQHF. Full variable domain (missing parts from reference TRBV11-3 and TRBJ1-5): EAGVVQSPRYKIIEKKQPVAFWCNPISGHNTLYWYLQNLGQGPELLIRYENEEAVDDSQLPKDRFSAERLKGVDSTLKIQPAELGDSAVYLCASSRRDRGPSNQPQHFGDGTRLSIL.

By share of the sample, this clonotype is medium-sized. J is TRBJ2-3 and V is TRBV5-1; the D gene is possibly TRBD2 (6 bases). Germline V gene sequence: CDR1 SGHRS, CDR2 YFSETQ. The length of the CDR3 is 15 residues. Trimming left V 4 bases short and J 0 bases short, with 12 bases between. The DNA for the CDR3 is TGCGCCAGCAGCGAACGCGGGACTAGCACAGATACGCAGTATTTT. Its translation: CASSERGTSTDTQYF. The whole variable domain, filled in from reference TRBV5-1 and TRBJ2-3, reads KAGVTQTPRYLIKTRGQQVTLSCSPISGHRSVSWYQQTPGQGLQFLFEYFSETQRNKGNFPGRFSGRQFSNSRSEMNVSTLELGDSALYLCASSERGTSTDTQYFGPGTRLTVL.